A single sample is the source of the 18 T cell receptor beta chains below, sequenced in a study of a mutant IDH1 vaccine in newly diagnosed glioma. Their antigen targets remain unknown. Only in-frame clones appear in the TCRdb table, and some are missing; sequencing was by immunoSEQ multiplex PCR. This repertoire shows roughly 43,000 clones, around 74% found once; its top ten account for 5% to 6%. Time point in this sample: week 23, last vaccination. Doses comprised 300 ug of mutant IDH1 20-mer peptide each, plus topical imiquimod. Sequencing used PBMCs, obtained from a glioma patient whose treatment included an IDH1 peptide vaccine. These receptors originate from a man aged 50-59 years with glioma.

The chain combines TRBV25-1 with TRBJ2-7; tentatively, D is TRBD2 (6 bases). CDR1 and CDR2 from the germline V gene are MGHDK and SYGVNS. The CDR3 has 13 residues. Trimming stripped 4 bases from V and 4 bases from J, with 11 bases between. The DNA for the CDR3 is TGTGCCAGCAGTGTTGGGACTCCGTACGAGCAGTACTTC. It encodes CASSVGTPYEQYF.

The rearrangement links TRBV9 to TRBJ1-5; D gene ambiguous. This CDR3 is 14 amino acids long. Germline V CDR1 and CDR2: SGDLS, YYNGEE. V was trimmed by 2 bases and J by 2 bases, leaving 8 bases between them. The CDR3 bases are TGTGCCAGCAGCGTTAGTGGGGGCAATCAGCCCCAGCATTTT. Protein product: CASSVSGGNQPQHF.

This clone was seen more than once but under ten times. The rearrangement uses TRBV10-3 and TRBJ2-2; D remains unclear. The germline V gene encodes CDR1 ENHRY and CDR2 SYGVKD. Trimming took 2 bases from V and 7 from J, leaving 2 bases between them. The length of the CDR3 is 11 residues. The DNA of the CDR3 is TGTGCCATCAGTGAGATCGGGGAGCTGTTTTTT. Translating gives CAISEIGELFF.

The chain recombines TRBV5-6 with TRBJ2-5, with no clear D. V was pared by 4 bases and J by 1 base, with 14 bases between. CDR1 and CDR2 (germline): SGHDT, YYEEEE. The CDR3 runs 15 residues. CDR3 residues: CASSPGFSLQETQYF. The CDR3 DNA is TGTGCCAGCAGCCCCGGGTTTAGCCTCCAAGAGACCCAGTACTTC.

The rearrangement joins TRBV5-6 to TRBJ2-4; D possibly corresponds to TRBD2 (5 bases). CDR1 and CDR2 from the germline V gene are SGHDT and YYEEEE. The CDR3 spans 13 residues. The V end lost 5 bases, the J end lost 8 bases, and 14 bases lay between the germline ends. CDR3 nucleotides: TGTGCCAGCAGGAAGGACTGGGCGGACATTCAGTACTTC. Encoded protein: CASRKDWADIQYF.

The chain uses TRBV30 and TRBJ2-7; 8 bases fit TRBD2. This CDR3 has 15 amino acids. J was trimmed by 0 bases and V by 3 bases; bases with no gene match: 7. Germline CDR1 is GTSNPN and CDR2 is SVGIG (reference sequence). The CDR3 DNA sequence: TGTGCCTGGAGGTTCACTAGCGGTAGCTCCTACGAGCAGTACTTC. Translated, it gives CAWRFTSGSSYEQYF.

The chain is built from TRBV30 and TRBJ2-5; maybe TRBD2 (5 bases). This CDR3 is built from 14 residues. Trimming removed 1 base from V and 7 bases from J, with 16 bases in between. CDR1 is GTSNPN, CDR2 SVGIG, per germline (reference sequence). The CDR3 spells CAWSDADLRGTQYF. DNA for the CDR3: TGTGCCTGGAGTGACGCGGACTTGCGCGGGACCCAGTACTTC.

The chain joins TRBV6-1 to TRBJ2-7; TRBD1 aligns across 9 bases. The CDR3 consists of 13 residues. Germline V gives CDR1 MNHNS, CDR2 SASEGT. Unmatched junction bases numbered 3, after V lost 5 bases and J lost 4 bases. The CDR3: CASSTTGGYEQYF. For the CDR3, the DNA is TGTGCCAGCAGTACGACAGGGGGATACGAGCAGTACTTC.

The genes are TRBV5-1 and TRBJ2-7; 12 nucleotides match TRBD2. Trimming took 3 bases from V and 7 from J; bases not matched to a gene: 2. CDR3 size: 13 residues. The germline V gene encodes CDR1 SGHRS and CDR2 YFSETQ. The CDR3 region is CASSSGTSGEQYF. DNA for the CDR3: TGCGCCAGCAGCTCCGGGACTAGCGGGGAGCAGTACTTC.

A few counts support this clone. This sequence joins TRBV6-5 and TRBJ1-1, with D tentatively TRBD1 (5 bases). Germline V gene lookup returns CDR1 MNHEY and CDR2 SVGAGI. There are 13 residues in the CDR3. V lost 2 bases to trimming and J lost 4 bases, with 8 bases between them. The CDR3 protein is CASSYPGTTEAFF. Written as DNA, the CDR3 is TGTGCCAGCAGTTACCCCGGGACCACTGAAGCTTTCTTT.

The genes are TRBV30 and TRBJ1-4; no firm D call. The CDR3 extends over 14 amino acids. Looked up from germline, CDR1 is GTSNPN and CDR2 is SVGIG (reference sequence). Trimming took off 3 bases at V and 0 bases at J, with 8 bases between the two ends. The CDR3 bases are TGTGCCTGGAGAACGTTAACAACTAATGAAAAACTGTTTTTT. It is translated as CAWRTLTTNEKLFF.

This clone appeared a single time. This rearrangement joins TRBV7-9 to TRBJ1-6, with 7 bases lining up with TRBD1. The CDR3 spans 17 residues. J gave up 5 bases and V 1 base, and 8 bases lay outside the gene matches. The V gene's germline CDR1 is SEHNR and CDR2 FQNEAQ (reference sequence). This CDR3 reads CASSLDLGTANNSPLHF. The CDR3 DNA is TGTGCCAGCAGCTTAGATTTGGGGACAGCCAATAATTCACCCCTCCACTTT.

This clone is a singleton in its sample. The chain is built from TRBV19 and TRBJ1-5; a weak D match, TRBD1 (6 bases). CDR3 size: 13 residues. Trimming removed 9 bases at V and 5 bases at J, with 14 bases between. From germline, CDR1 is LNHDA and CDR2 SQIVND (reference sequence). This CDR3 reads CASRPGGDQPQHF. The DNA of the CDR3 is TGTGCCAGCCGACCGGGGGGCGATCAGCCCCAGCATTTT.

A few counts support this clone. The gene calls are TRBV4-1 and TRBJ1-1; D gene uncertain. V was pared by 1 base and J by 0 bases, with 9 bases between. CDR3 size: 15 residues. CDR1 MGHRA and CDR2 YSYEKL come from the germline V gene. The CDR3 spells CASSQVSLLNTEAFF. The CDR3 DNA sequence: TGCGCCAGCAGCCAAGTCAGCCTATTGAACACTGAAGCTTTCTTT.

This rearrangement joins TRBV6-4 to TRBJ2-7; D remains ambiguous. Germline loops: CDR1 MRHNA, CDR2 SNTAGT. V shed 3 bases and J shed 1 base, with 10 bases lying between them. The CDR3 is 14 residues long. The CDR3: CASSESRLSYEQYF. As DNA, the CDR3 is TGTGCCAGCAGTGAATCCCGGCTTTCCTACGAGCAGTACTTC.

This rearrangement joins TRBV30 to TRBJ1-2; D not certain. Per the germline V gene, CDR1 is GTSNPN and CDR2 is SVGIG (reference sequence). The length of the CDR3 is 10 residues. Trimming took 1 base from V and 7 from J, leaving 4 bases between them. The CDR3 nucleotides are TGTGCCTGGAGTGCCCTTGGCTACACCTTC. This codes for CAWSALGYTF.

This chain uses TRBV6-5 with TRBJ2-1; perhaps D is TRBD1 or TRBD2 (5 bases each). The CDR3 runs 13 residues. Germline-derived CDR1 and CDR2 are MNHEY and SVGAGI. V lost 6 bases and J lost 5, with 11 bases in between. Here the CDR3 DNA reads TGTGCCAGCAGGTCCGGGACCCACAATGAGCAGTTCTTC. This gives the protein CASRSGTHNEQFF.

The chain carries TRBV6-1 and TRBJ1-2; D remains ambiguous. The CDR3 loop spans 15 amino acids. Trimming pared 7 bases from V and 3 bases from J, leaving 18 bases between. CDR1 is MNHNS and CDR2 is SASEGT in the germline V gene. The CDR3: CASTVELTSDYGYTF. Written as DNA, the CDR3 is TGTGCCAGCACGGTGGAGCTCACCTCTGACTATGGCTACACCTTC.